This entry lists 11 T cell receptor beta chains sequenced from one sample in a study of beta chain features in type 1 diabetes. Study results and limitations: Among all four CD4+ subsets, Type 1 diabetes patients had TCRB CDR3s that were moderately but significantly shorter.

Every isolated RNA sample was fully reverse transcribed, so sequencing captured expressed TCRB transcripts. Profiled with immunoSEQ multiplex PCR; TCRdb holds only in-frame clones, not every one. The sample records roughly 350,000 clones, roughly a tenth being singletons. What these receptors recognize is not known. The specimen was central memory CD4+ T cells from blood. The receptors here all came from a young man with type 1 diabetes.

This clone was seen only a few times. The chain employs TRBV4-2 and TRBJ2-3; perhaps TRBD2 as D (5 bases). The CDR3 runs 13 residues. Between the trimmed V and J ends, which lost 8 bases and 8 bases, there was a span of 17 bases. The V gene's germline CDR1 is LGHNA and CDR2 YNFKEQ. CDR3 amino acids: CASGPLSEGTQYF. CDR3 in DNA: TGTGCCAGCGGTCCATTATCCGAGGGTACGCAGTATTTT.

This clone was picked up a small number of times. Here the CDR3 reads CASSPTGFRETQYF. The CDR3 DNA reads TGTGCCAGCAGCCCAACAGGGTTTAGGGAGACCCAGTACTTC. The chain carries TRBV5-4 and TRBJ2-5; the D gene is possibly TRBD1 (6 bases). The V gene's germline CDR1 is SGHNT and CDR2 YYREEE (reference sequence). The CDR3 has 14 amino acids. The V gene lost 4 bases and the J gene lost 5 bases, with 15 bases spanning the gap.

This clone came up a few times. Here the CDR3 DNA reads TGTGCCAGCAGCAGAGGGACAGGGGCCATGGGATACACCTTC. Amino acid sequence: CASSRGTGAMGYTF. The rearrangement joins TRBV7-3 to TRBJ1-2; 10 nucleotides align to TRBD1. V was pared by 5 bases and J by 11 bases, with 11 bases of the junction left unmatched. This CDR3 spans 14 amino acids. CDR1 is SGHTA and CDR2 is FQGTGA in the germline V gene.

The rearrangement joins TRBV5-6 to TRBJ2-3; maybe TRBD1 (5 bases). Trimming stripped 5 bases from V and 2 bases from J, with 9 bases between. This CDR3 is 13 amino acids long. CDR1 is SGHDT, CDR2 YYEEEE, per germline. CDR3 coding DNA: TGTGCCAGCAGGGCAGGGAACACAGATACGCAGTATTTT. Translated: CASRAGNTDTQYF.

As concerns this clone: The sample holds other DNA sequences that translate to the same CDR3. The J gene is TRBJ2-5, the V gene TRBV10-1; the D is unclear. V gave up 4 bases and J gave up 5 bases, with 11 bases separating them. This CDR3 has 13 residues. The germline CDR1 and CDR2 sequences are WNHNN and SYGVQD (reference sequence). CDR3 in amino acids: CASSGSVQETQYF. The CDR3 nucleotides read TGCGCCAGCAGTGGGAGCGTGCAGGAGACCCAGTACTTC.

The chain joins TRBV6-6 to TRBJ1-5, with D possibly TRBD1 on 6 matching bases. V lost 0 bases, J lost 5 bases, and 11 bases lay in between. Germline lookup yields CDR1 MNHNY and CDR2 SVGAGI (reference sequence). This CDR3 has 15 amino acids. CDR3 sequence: CASSYSIQGHQPQHF. The CDR3 coding sequence is TGTGCCAGCAGTTACTCTATACAGGGACATCAGCCCCAGCATTTT.

The J gene is TRBJ1-4, the V gene TRBV18; 7 bases match TRBD1. Per the germline V gene, CDR1 is KGHSH and CDR2 is LQKENI. This CDR3 has 13 residues. Trimming at V came to 2 bases and at J to 9 bases, leaving 3 bases not matched to a gene. The CDR3, as DNA: TGTGCCAGCTCACCAGGGGACAGTCAAAAACTGTTTTTT. Its translation: CASSPGDSQKLFF.

This chain joins TRBV7-7 and TRBJ2-2; TRBD2 matches 11 bases. The CDR3 extends over 15 amino acids. Germline V CDR1 and CDR2: SSHAT, FNYEAQ (reference sequence). J lost 8 bases, V lost 5 bases, and 7 bases had no gene match. The CDR3 DNA sequence: TGTGCCAGCAGCCAAACTAGCGGGAGTTCAGGGGAGCTGTTTTTT. It specifies CASSQTSGSSGELFF.

This clone was seen a handful of times. CDR3 DNA: TGTGCCAGCAGTCTCACAGGGTTCGATGGCTACACCTTC. Its translation: CASSLTGFDGYTF. The J gene is TRBJ1-2, the V gene TRBV27, with TRBD1 as a possible D gene (6 bases). Germline V CDR1 and CDR2: MNHEY, SMNVEV (reference sequence). V was cut by 5 bases and J by 6 bases, with 13 bases left in between. CDR3 length: 13 amino acids.

This clone has a handful of counts. This chain uses TRBV5-1 with TRBJ1-5; 8 positions agree with TRBD1. The CDR3 has 15 residues. Germline CDR1 is SGHRS and CDR2 is YFSETQ. J lost 7 bases, V lost 0 bases, and 6 bases had no gene match. The CDR3 sequence is CASSLGDRGDQPQHF. As DNA, the CDR3 is TGCGCCAGCAGCTTGGGCGACAGGGGAGACCAGCCCCAGCATTTT.

V usage is TRBV7-2 and J usage is TRBJ1-2; 10 nucleotides align to TRBD1. Trimming removed 2 bases from V and 6 bases from J; junction bases left unmatched: 9. Germline V gives CDR1 SGHTA, CDR2 FQGNSA. This CDR3 has 16 amino acids. CDR3 region: CASSLYGQGVAHGYTF. The DNA of the CDR3 is TGTGCCAGCAGCTTATATGGACAGGGGGTGGCACATGGCTACACCTTC.